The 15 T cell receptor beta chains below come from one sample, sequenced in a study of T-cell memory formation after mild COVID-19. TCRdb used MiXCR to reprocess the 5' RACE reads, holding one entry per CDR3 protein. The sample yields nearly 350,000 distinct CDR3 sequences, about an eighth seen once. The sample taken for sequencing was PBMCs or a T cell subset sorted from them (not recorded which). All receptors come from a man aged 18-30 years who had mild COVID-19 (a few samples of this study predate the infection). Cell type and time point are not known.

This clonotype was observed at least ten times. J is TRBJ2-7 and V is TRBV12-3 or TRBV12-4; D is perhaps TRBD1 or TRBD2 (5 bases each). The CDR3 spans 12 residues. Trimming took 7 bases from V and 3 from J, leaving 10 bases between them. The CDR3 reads CASNRDHYEQYF. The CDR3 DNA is TGTGCCAGCAATCGGGACCACTACGAGCAGTACTTC.

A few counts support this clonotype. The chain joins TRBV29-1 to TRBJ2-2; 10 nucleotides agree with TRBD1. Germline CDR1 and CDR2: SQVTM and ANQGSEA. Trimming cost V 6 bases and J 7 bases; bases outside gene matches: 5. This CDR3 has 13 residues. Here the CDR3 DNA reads TGCAGCGTCGGACAGGGGGTTATCGGGGAGCTGTTTTTT. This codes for CSVGQGVIGELFF.

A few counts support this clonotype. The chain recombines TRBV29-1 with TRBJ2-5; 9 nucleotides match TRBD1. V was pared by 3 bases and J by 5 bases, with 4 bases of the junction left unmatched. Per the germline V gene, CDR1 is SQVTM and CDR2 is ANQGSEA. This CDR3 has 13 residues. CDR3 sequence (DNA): TGCAGCGTTGATGACACAGGGGGCGAGACCCAGTACTTC. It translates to CSVDDTGGETQYF.

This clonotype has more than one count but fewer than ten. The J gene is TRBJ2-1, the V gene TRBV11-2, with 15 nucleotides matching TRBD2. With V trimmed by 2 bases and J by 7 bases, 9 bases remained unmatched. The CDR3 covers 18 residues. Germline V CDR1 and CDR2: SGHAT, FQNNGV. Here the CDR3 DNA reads TGTGCCAGCAGCTTACGGGGGACTAGCGGGGGGCCATGGAATGAGCAGTTCTTC. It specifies CASSLRGTSGGPWNEQFF.

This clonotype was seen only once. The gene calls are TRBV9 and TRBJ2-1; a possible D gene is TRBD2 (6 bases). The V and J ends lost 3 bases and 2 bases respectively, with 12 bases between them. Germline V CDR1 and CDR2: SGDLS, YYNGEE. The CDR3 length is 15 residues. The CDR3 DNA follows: TGTGCCAGCAGCGGAGCCGGGACTCCCTACAATGAGCAGTTCTTC. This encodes CASSGAGTPYNEQFF. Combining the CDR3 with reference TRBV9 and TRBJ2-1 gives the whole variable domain DSGVTQTPKHLITATGQRVTLRCSPRSGDLSVYWYQQSLDQGLQFLIQYYNGEERAKGNILERFSAQQFPDLHSELNLSSLELGDSALYFCASSGAGTPYNEQFFGPGTRLTVL.

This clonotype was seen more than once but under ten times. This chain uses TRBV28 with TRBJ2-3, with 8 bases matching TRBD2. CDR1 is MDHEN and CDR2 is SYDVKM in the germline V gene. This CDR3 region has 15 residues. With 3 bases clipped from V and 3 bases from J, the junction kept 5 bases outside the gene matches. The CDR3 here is CASSLWSGGTDTQYF. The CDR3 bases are TGTGCCAGCAGTTTGTGGAGCGGGGGTACAGATACGCAGTATTTT.

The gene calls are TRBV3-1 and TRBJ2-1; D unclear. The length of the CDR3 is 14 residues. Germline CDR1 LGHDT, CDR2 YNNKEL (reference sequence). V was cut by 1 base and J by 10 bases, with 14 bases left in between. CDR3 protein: CASSQADGRGEQFF. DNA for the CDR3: TGTGCCAGCAGCCAAGCTGACGGGCGAGGCGAGCAGTTCTTC.

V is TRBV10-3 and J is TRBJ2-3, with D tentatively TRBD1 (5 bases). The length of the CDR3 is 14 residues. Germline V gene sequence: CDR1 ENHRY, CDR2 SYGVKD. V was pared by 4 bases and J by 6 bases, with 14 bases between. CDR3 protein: CAISGFRADDTQYF. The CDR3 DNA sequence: TGTGCCATCAGTGGTTTCAGGGCGGACGATACGCAGTATTTT.

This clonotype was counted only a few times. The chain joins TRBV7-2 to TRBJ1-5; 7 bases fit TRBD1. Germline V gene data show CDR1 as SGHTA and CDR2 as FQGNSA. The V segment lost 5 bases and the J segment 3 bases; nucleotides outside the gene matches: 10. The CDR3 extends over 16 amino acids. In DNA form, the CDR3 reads TGTGCCAGCAGCCAATGGGCAGGGGGGAACAATCAGCCCCAGCATTTT. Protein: CASSQWAGGNNQPQHF.

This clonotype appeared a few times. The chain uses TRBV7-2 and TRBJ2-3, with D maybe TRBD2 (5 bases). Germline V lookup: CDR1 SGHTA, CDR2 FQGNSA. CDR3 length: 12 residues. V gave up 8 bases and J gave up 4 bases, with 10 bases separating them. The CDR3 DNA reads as TGTGCCAGCGGCGGGTACGCAGATACGCAGTATTTT. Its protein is CASGGYADTQYF.

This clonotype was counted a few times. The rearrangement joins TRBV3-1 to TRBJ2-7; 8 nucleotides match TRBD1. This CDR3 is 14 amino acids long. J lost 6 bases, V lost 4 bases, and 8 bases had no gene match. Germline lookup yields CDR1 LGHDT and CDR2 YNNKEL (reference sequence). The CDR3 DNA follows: TGTGCCAGCAGCCCGGACAGGGTCGTGCGCGAGCAGTACTTC. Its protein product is CASSPDRVVREQYF.

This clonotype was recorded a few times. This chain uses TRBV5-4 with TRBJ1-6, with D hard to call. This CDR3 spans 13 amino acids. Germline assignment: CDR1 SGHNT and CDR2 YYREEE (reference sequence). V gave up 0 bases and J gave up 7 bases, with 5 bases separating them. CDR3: CASSLDSNSPLHF. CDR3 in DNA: TGTGCCAGCAGCTTGGACAGCAATTCACCCCTCCACTTT.

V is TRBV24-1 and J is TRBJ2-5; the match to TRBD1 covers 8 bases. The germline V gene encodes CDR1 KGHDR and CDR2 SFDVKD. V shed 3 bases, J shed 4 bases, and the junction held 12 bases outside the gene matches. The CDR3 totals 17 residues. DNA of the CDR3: TGTGCCACCAGTGATCCTCCAGGACAGGGATCGGGAGAGACCCAGTACTTC. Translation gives CATSDPPGQGSGETQYF.

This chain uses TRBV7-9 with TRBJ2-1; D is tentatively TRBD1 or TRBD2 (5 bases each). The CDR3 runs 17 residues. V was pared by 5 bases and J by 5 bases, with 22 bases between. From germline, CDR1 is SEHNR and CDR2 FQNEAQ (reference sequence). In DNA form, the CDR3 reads TGTGCCAGCAGCAAGTCTTTCATTGGCAGGGAGAACAATGAGCAGTTCTTC. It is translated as CASSKSFIGRENNEQFF.

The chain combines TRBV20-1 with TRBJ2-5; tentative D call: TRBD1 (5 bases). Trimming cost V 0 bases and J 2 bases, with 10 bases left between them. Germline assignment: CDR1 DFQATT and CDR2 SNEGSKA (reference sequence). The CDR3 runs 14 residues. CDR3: CSAREQAVQETQYF. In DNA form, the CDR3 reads TGCAGTGCTAGAGAACAGGCAGTTCAAGAGACCCAGTACTTC.